The present entry profiles one TCR beta chain with its context. Its antigen is unknown. The source of the sample is a study of OX40 agonist ivuxolimab in advanced cancers. Study information: Subjects had a mean age of about 60 years, with a range of about 23 to 79; around 84% were male. Regarding the study as a whole: The antigens recognized by the expanded peripheral T cells, that is their antigen specificity, were not determined.

Germline V gene data show CDR1 as ENHRY and CDR2 as SYGVKD. The CDR3 extends over 15 amino acids. V was shortened by 6 bases and J by 6 bases, with 18 bases between the two germline ends. The data were produced by immunoSEQ multiplex PCR, yet TCRdb's version contains in-frame clones alone and is incomplete. This sample has more than 65,000 clones; 80% to 90% occur once, and the top ten carry roughly a sixth. The V call is TRBV10-3, the J call TRBJ1-5; D possibly corresponds to TRBD1 (6 bases). The source material was CD4+ or CD8+ T cells sorted from blood, sampled in a trial of the OX40 agonist ivuxolimab. The receptor was isolated from an adult with an advanced solid tumor such as melanoma, head and neck, liver or kidney cancer. CDR3: CAISPQGPAGQPQHF. The CDR3 coding sequence is TGTGCCATCAGCCCACAGGGTCCCGCGGGTCAGCCCCAGCATTTT.